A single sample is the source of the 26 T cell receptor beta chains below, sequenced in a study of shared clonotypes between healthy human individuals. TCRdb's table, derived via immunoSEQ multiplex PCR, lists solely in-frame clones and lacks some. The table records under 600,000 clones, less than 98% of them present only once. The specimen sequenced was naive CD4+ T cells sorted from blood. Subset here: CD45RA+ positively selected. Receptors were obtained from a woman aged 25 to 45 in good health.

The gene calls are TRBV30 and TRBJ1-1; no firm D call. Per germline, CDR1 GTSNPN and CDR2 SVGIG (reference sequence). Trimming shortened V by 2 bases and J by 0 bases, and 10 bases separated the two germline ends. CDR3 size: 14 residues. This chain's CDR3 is CAWSRKGMNTEAFF. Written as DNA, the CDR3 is TGTGCCTGGAGTCGGAAAGGAATGAACACTGAAGCTTTCTTT.

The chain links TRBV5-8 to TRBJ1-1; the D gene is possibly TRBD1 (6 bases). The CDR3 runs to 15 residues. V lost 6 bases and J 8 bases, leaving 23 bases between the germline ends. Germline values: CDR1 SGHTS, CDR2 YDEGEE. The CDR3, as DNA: TGTGCCAGCACCTCACGGGGGGGGCGTGGGAACGAAGCTTTCTTT. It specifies CASTSRGGRGNEAFF.

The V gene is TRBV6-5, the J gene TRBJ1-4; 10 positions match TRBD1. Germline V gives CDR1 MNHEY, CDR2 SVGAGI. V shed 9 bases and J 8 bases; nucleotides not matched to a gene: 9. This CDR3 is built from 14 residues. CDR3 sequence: CASHGTGVEEKLFF. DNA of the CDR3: TGTGCCAGTCACGGGACAGGGGTTGAAGAAAAACTGTTTTTT.

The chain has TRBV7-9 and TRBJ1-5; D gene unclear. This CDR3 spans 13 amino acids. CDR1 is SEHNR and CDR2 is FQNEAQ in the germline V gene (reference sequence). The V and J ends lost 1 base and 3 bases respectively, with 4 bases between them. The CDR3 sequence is CASSLGINQPQHF. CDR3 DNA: TGTGCCAGCAGCTTAGGGATCAATCAGCCCCAGCATTTT.

The CDR3 bases are TGTGCCAGCAGCTTAGGGATGAGGGGGAAAGACCAAGAGACCCAGTACTTC. It encodes CASSLGMRGKDQETQYF. The genes are TRBV11-2 and TRBJ2-5, with D maybe TRBD1 (6 bases). The CDR3 has 17 residues. V was clipped by 1 base and J by 0 bases, with 15 bases between them. Germline V lookup: CDR1 SGHAT, CDR2 FQNNGV.

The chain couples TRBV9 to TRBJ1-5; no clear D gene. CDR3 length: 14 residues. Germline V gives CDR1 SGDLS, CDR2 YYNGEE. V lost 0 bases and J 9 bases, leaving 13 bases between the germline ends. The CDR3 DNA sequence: TGTGCCAGCAGCGTAGAGGGAGGGATAGGGCCCCAGCATTTT. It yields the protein CASSVEGGIGPQHF.

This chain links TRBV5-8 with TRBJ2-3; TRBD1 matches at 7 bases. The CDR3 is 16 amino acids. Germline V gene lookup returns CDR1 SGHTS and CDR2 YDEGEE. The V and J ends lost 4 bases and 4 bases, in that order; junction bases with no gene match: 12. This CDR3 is CASSPRQGSIPDTQYF. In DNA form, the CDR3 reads TGTGCCAGCAGCCCAAGACAGGGAAGTATTCCAGATACGCAGTATTTT.

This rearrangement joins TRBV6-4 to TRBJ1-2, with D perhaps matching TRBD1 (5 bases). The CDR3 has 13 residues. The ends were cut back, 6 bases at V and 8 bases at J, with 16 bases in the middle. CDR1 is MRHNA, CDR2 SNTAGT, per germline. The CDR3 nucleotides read TGTGCCAGCAGAGGGGAGAAGGCGCGGGGCTACACCTTC. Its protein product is CASRGEKARGYTF.

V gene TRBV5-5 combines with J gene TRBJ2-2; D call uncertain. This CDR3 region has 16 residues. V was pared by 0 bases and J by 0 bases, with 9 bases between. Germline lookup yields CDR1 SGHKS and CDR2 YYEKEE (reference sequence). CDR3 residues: CASSLVAHSNTGELFF. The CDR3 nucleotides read TGTGCCAGCAGCTTGGTAGCCCACTCGAACACCGGGGAGCTGTTTTTT.

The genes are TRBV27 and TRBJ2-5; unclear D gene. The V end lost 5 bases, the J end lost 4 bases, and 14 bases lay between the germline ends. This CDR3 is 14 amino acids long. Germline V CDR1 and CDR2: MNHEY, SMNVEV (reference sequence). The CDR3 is CASSPFTQLETQYF. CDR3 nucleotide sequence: TGTGCCAGCAGTCCCTTTACTCAGCTAGAGACCCAGTACTTC.

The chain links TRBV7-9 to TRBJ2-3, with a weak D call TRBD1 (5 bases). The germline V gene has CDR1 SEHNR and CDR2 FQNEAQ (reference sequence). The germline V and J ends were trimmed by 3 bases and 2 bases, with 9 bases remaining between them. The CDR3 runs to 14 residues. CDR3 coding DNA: TGTGCCAGCAGCTTGCCGGACACCACAGATACGCAGTATTTT. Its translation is CASSLPDTTDTQYF.

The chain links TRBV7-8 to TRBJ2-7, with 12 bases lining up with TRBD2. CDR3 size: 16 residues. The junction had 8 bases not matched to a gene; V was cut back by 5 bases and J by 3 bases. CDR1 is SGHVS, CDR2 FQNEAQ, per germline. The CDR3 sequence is CASSPGGLAGLYEQYF. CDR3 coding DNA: TGTGCCAGCAGCCCCGGTGGACTAGCGGGACTCTACGAGCAGTACTTC.

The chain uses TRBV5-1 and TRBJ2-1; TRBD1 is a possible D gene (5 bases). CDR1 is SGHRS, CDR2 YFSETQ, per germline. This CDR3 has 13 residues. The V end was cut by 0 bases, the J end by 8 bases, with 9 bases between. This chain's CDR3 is CASSLGQIYEQFF. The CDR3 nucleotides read TGCGCCAGCAGCTTGGGACAGATCTATGAGCAGTTCTTC.

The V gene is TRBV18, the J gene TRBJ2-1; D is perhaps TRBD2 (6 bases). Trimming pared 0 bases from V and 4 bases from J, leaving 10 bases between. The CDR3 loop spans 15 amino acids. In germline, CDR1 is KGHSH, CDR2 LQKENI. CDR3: CASSPPQEGYNEQFF. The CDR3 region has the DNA TGTGCCAGCTCACCACCGCAGGAGGGGTACAATGAGCAGTTCTTC.

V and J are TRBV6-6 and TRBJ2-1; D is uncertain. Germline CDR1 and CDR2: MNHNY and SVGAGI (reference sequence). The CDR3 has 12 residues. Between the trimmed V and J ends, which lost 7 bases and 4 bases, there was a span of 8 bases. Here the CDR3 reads CASTSRYNEQFF. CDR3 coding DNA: TGTGCCAGCACGAGCAGATACAATGAGCAGTTCTTC.

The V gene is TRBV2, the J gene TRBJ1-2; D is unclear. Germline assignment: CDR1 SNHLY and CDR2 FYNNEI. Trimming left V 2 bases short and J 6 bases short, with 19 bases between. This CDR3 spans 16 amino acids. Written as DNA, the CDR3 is TGTGCCAGCAGTGAAATCCTCCCCCCCTCAGGACATGGCTACACCTTC. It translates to CASSEILPPSGHGYTF.

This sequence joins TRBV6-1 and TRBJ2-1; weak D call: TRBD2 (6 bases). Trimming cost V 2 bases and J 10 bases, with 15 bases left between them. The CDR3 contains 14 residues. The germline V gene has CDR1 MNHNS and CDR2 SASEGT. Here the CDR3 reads CASSEFPGGVEQFF. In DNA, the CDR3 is TGTGCCAGCAGTGAATTCCCCGGCGGGGTGGAGCAGTTCTTC.

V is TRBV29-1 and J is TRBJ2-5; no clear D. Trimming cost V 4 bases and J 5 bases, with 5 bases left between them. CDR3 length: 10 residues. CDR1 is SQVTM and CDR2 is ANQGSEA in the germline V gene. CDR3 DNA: TGCAGCGTTGGGGTCGAGACCCAGTACTTC. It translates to CSVGVETQYF.

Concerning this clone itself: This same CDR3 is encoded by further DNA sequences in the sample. The CDR3 bases are TGTGCCAGCAGCCAACCAGCCGGAAACACCATATATTTT. This encodes CASSQPAGNTIYF. The V gene is TRBV16, the J gene TRBJ1-3; no clear D gene. Germline CDR1 and CDR2: KGHSY and FQNENV. Trimming pared 2 bases from V and 4 bases from J, leaving 6 bases between. The CDR3 length is 13 residues.

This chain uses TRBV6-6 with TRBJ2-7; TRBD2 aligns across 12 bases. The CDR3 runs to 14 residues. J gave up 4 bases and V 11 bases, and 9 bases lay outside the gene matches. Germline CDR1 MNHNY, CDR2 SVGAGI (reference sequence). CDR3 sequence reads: CAGAPSGRAYEQYF. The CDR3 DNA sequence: TGTGCCGGCGCCCCTAGCGGGAGGGCGTACGAGCAGTACTTC.

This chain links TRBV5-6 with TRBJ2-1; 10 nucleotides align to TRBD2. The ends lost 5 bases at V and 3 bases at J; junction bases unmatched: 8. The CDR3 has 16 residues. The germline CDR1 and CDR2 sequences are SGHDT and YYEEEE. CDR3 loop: CASRRRTSGGYNEQFF. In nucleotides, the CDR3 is TGTGCCAGCAGACGGAGGACTAGCGGAGGCTACAATGAGCAGTTCTTC.

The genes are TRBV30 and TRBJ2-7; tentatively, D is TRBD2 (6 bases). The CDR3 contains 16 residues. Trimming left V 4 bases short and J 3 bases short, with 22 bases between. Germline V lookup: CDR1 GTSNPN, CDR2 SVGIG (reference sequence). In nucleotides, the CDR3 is TGTGCCTGGAACTGGGCTTCTTGGGACTTTAACTACGAGCAGTACTTC. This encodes CAWNWASWDFNYEQYF.

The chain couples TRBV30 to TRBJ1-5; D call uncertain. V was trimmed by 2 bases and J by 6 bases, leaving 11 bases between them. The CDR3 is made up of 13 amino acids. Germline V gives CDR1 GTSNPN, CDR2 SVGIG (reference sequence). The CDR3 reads CAWSNGLGQPQHF. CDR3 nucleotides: TGTGCCTGGAGTAATGGGTTAGGTCAGCCCCAGCATTTT.

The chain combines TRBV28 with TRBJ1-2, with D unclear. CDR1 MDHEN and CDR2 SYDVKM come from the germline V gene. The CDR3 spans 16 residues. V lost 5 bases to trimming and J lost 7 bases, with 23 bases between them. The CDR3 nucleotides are TGTGCCAGCAGTCCCACCCCCGGTCGAACGGGGAGTGGCTACACCTTC. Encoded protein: CASSPTPGRTGSGYTF.

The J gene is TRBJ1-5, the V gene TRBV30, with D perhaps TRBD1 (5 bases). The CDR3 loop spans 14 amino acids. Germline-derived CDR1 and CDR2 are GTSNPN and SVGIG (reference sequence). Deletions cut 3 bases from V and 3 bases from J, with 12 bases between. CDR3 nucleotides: TGTGCCTGGAGGGGGGATACTCTCAATCAGCCCCAGCATTTT. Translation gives CAWRGDTLNQPQHF.

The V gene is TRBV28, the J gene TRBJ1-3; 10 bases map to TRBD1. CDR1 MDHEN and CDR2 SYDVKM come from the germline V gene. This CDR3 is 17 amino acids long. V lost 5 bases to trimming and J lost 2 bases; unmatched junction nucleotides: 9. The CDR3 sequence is CASSRRQGAPTGNTIYF. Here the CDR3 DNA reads TGTGCCAGCAGTAGACGACAGGGGGCGCCCACTGGAAACACCATATATTTT. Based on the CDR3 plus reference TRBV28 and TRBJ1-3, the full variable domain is DVKVTQSSRYLVKRTGEKVFLECVQDMDHENMFWYRQDPGLGLRLIYFSYDVKMKEKGDIPEGYSVSREKKERFSLILESASTNQTSMYLCASSRRQGAPTGNTIYFGEGSWLTVV.